This T cell receptor (beta chain) was identified in a study of shared clonotypes between healthy human individuals. Study-level background: Per-donor plates numbered three CD4 naive, three CD4 memory, two CD8 naive and one CD8 memory.

Trimming removed 1 base from V and 4 bases from J; junction bases left unmatched: 4. Germline V lookup: CDR1 SEHNR, CDR2 FQNEAQ (reference sequence). This CDR3 contains 14 residues. Only CD45RO-negative cells positively selected for CCR7 counted as naive CD8 cells, so terminally differentiated effector memory CD45RA+ cells were excluded. TCRdb's copy holds only in-frame clones and misses some; the assay was immunoSEQ multiplex PCR. Counted here are hundreds of thousands of clones, 85% to 95% occurring once; the ten biggest clones make up approximately 0.12%. This clone was observed a handful of times.

Sequences were obtained from naive CD8+ T cells sorted from blood. The genes are TRBV7-9 and TRBJ2-7; TRBD2 matches 7 bases. This TCR derives from a woman in her twenties or thirties in good health. CDR3 sequence (DNA): TGTGCCAGCAGCTTAGACGGACTAGGGTACGAGCAGTACTTC. As protein: CASSLDGLGYEQYF.